The rows below give T cell receptor beta chains drawn from one sample of a study of shared clonotypes between healthy human individuals. Libraries were prepared by immunoSEQ multiplex PCR; TCRdb keeps only in-frame clonotypes and omits some of them. The table lists some 2,400,000 clones, around 95% of them singletons. Material for sequencing was naive CD4+ T cells sorted from blood. The source is a man younger than 35 in good health. CDR3s include the opening cysteine and the closing phenylalanine or tryptophan. The order of the fields is clone size, D gene, V gene, J gene, CDR3 protein. D genes are given only for firm matches. Expanded clones are given a class, and other clones once, few, many or no size at all.

-	TRBD1	TRBV10-3	TRBJ1-3	CAISPFGGTGAGNTIYF
-	TRBD2	TRBV10-3	TRBJ2-1	CAISGGAGQNSGTNYNEQFF
-	TRBD2	TRBV4-1	TRBJ2-7	CASSVRRGDPYYEQYF
-	TRBD2	TRBV28	TRBJ2-3	CASSLRGANTDTQYF
-	-	TRBV19	TRBJ2-2	CASRGDWMTGELFF
-	TRBD1	TRBV6-4	TRBJ1-2	CASSPTGGVGGYTF
-	-	TRBV29-1	TRBJ2-5	CSVVWGTGGETQYF
-	-	TRBV18	TRBJ1-1	CASSPGQWGRKGSEAFF
-	TRBD1	TRBV28	TRBJ1-2	CASSPGQVPYGYTF
-	TRBD2	TRBV6-5	TRBJ2-7	CASSYWLAGGYEQYF
once	TRBD2	TRBV19	TRBJ2-7	CASSMRTSGPEQYF
-	-	TRBV11-2	TRBJ2-7	CASSFDSSYEQYF
-	TRBD1	TRBV29-1	TRBJ1-1	CSGGTGGYTEAFF
-	-	TRBV21-1	TRBJ2-6	CASSKNPNGANVLTF
once	-	TRBV5-4	TRBJ2-7	CASSRDPGSSYEQYF
-	-	TRBV10-3	TRBJ2-6	CAITPSLSGANVLTF
-	-	TRBV27	TRBJ2-7	CASRGSYEQYF
-	TRBD1	TRBV5-1	TRBJ1-1	CASLRGTGNTEAFF
few	-	TRBV11-2	TRBJ2-2	CASSLGVGELFF
-	-	TRBV6-6	TRBJ1-2	CASRRDSLGGGYTF
once	-	TRBV10-3	TRBJ1-2	CAISGDGYGYTF
-	-	TRBV2	TRBJ2-3	CASGALQDTQYF
-	-	TRBV6-5	TRBJ2-5	CASSPAGGRAETQYF
-	-	TRBV28	TRBJ2-2	CASSLFVGRNTGELFF
-	-	TRBV6-1	TRBJ1-5	CASLGGNQPQHF
-	-	TRBV27	TRBJ2-5	CASSTKQGSLSQETQYF